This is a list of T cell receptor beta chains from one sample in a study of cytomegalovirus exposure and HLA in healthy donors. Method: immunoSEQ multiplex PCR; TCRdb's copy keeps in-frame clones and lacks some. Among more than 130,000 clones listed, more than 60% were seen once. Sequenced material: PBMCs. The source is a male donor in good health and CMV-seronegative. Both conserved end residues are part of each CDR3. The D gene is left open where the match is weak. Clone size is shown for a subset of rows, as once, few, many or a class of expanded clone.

cdr3_nt: TGTGCCAGCACCCCCGGGGGGTCGGATCAGCCCCAGCATTTT
cdr3_aa: CASTPGGSDQPQHF
d_call: NA
v_call: TRBV5-6
j_call: TRBJ1-5
clone_size: few

cdr3_nt: TGTGCCACCAGCAGAGATCGGAGAGATACGCAGTATTTT
cdr3_aa: CATSRDRRDTQYF
d_call: NA
v_call: TRBV15
j_call: TRBJ2-3
clone_size: few

cdr3_nt: TGTGCCACCACTCCCTGGGGGGGCGGCTACACCTTC
cdr3_aa: CATTPWGGGYTF
d_call: NA
v_call: TRBV2
j_call: TRBJ1-2
clone_size: NA

cdr3_nt: TGTGCCTGGAGTGTATCGGGGACAGGCTCACCCCTCCACTTT
cdr3_aa: CAWSVSGTGSPLHF
d_call: TRBD1
v_call: TRBV30
j_call: TRBJ1-6
clone_size: few

cdr3_nt: TGCGCCAGCAGCGAAGGGACTAGCGGGGAAGAGACCCAGTACTTC
cdr3_aa: CASSEGTSGEETQYF
d_call: TRBD2
v_call: TRBV5-1
j_call: TRBJ2-5
clone_size: NA

cdr3_nt: TGTGCCAGCAGTTACTCCGCGGGGGGGGACAACTATGGCTACACCTTC
cdr3_aa: CASSYSAGGDNYGYTF
d_call: NA
v_call: TRBV6-5
j_call: TRBJ1-2
clone_size: NA

cdr3_nt: TGTGCCAGCTCACCAAGACTAGCGGGAGAATCCGGGGAGCAGTACTTC
cdr3_aa: CASSPRLAGESGEQYF
d_call: TRBD2
v_call: TRBV18
j_call: TRBJ2-7
clone_size: few

cdr3_nt: TGTGCCAGTAGTTTTGAGCGGAATGAGCAGTTCTTC
cdr3_aa: CASSFERNEQFF
d_call: NA
v_call: TRBV19
j_call: TRBJ2-1
clone_size: few

cdr3_nt: TGTGCCAGCAGCGACAGGGATAGGACCATATATTTT
cdr3_aa: CASSDRDRTIYF
d_call: TRBD1
v_call: TRBV2
j_call: TRBJ1-3
clone_size: NA

cdr3_nt: TGCGCCAGCAGCTTGGGTACAGCCTCCTACGAGCAGTACTTC
cdr3_aa: CASSLGTASYEQYF
d_call: NA
v_call: TRBV5-1
j_call: TRBJ2-7
clone_size: NA

cdr3_nt: TGTGCCAGCAACAGGGCGCTAATGAACACTGAAGCTTTCTTT
cdr3_aa: CASNRALMNTEAFF
d_call: NA
v_call: TRBV6-1
j_call: TRBJ1-1
clone_size: NA

cdr3_nt: TGTGCCAGCAGCTTACTTGTGCGGAACACTGAAGCTTTCTTT
cdr3_aa: CASSLLVRNTEAFF
d_call: NA
v_call: TRBV7-3
j_call: TRBJ1-1
clone_size: NA

cdr3_nt: TGTGCCAACAGCTTAATCCCCTTGGGGGGATCTAACTATGGCTACACCTTC
cdr3_aa: CANSLIPLGGSNYGYTF
d_call: NA
v_call: TRBV7-9
j_call: TRBJ1-2
clone_size: NA

cdr3_nt: TGTGCCTGGCACAGGGGCCGAGCTTTCTTT
cdr3_aa: CAWHRGRAFF
d_call: TRBD1
v_call: TRBV30
j_call: TRBJ1-1
clone_size: NA

cdr3_nt: TGTGCCACCAGCAGAGACCCCAGGGTCGGATCTGGCTACACCTTC
cdr3_aa: CATSRDPRVGSGYTF
d_call: NA
v_call: TRBV15
j_call: TRBJ1-2
clone_size: once

cdr3_nt: TGTGCCAGCAGCTCCGGGACAGGGGCCTCCTGGCAGCCCCAGCATTTT
cdr3_aa: CASSSGTGASWQPQHF
d_call: TRBD1
v_call: TRBV5-6
j_call: TRBJ1-5
clone_size: few

cdr3_nt: TGTGCCAGCAGTGGAGGGTGGGGAGGGGACTATGGCTACACCTTC
cdr3_aa: CASSGGWGGDYGYTF
d_call: NA
v_call: TRBV6-1
j_call: TRBJ1-2
clone_size: NA

cdr3_nt: TGTGCCAGCAGCCCTCGCAGGGGGCTGAACACTGAAGCTTTCTTT
cdr3_aa: CASSPRRGLNTEAFF
d_call: TRBD1
v_call: TRBV7-2
j_call: TRBJ1-1
clone_size: NA

cdr3_nt: TGTGCCTGGAGTCTACAGACCCCCCTCGAGCACTATGGCTACACCTTC
cdr3_aa: CAWSLQTPLEHYGYTF
d_call: NA
v_call: TRBV30
j_call: TRBJ1-2
clone_size: NA

cdr3_nt: TGTACCCCCAGACAGGGTGGCGAGCAGTACTTC
cdr3_aa: CTPRQGGEQYF
d_call: TRBD1
v_call: TRBV7-3
j_call: TRBJ2-7
clone_size: NA

cdr3_nt: TGTGCCAGCGGGCGGGGCACAGATACGCAGTATTTT
cdr3_aa: CASGRGTDTQYF
d_call: NA
v_call: TRBV9
j_call: TRBJ2-3
clone_size: NA

cdr3_nt: TGTGCCAGCAGCTTAGTCAGGGACAGGGTCCACGAGCAGTACTTC
cdr3_aa: CASSLVRDRVHEQYF
d_call: TRBD1
v_call: TRBV11-2
j_call: TRBJ2-7
clone_size: NA

cdr3_nt: TGCGCCAGCAGCCGAGATCCGACAGTTGACAATTCACCCCTCCACTTT
cdr3_aa: CASSRDPTVDNSPLHF
d_call: NA
v_call: TRBV4-3
j_call: TRBJ1-6
clone_size: NA

cdr3_nt: TGTGCCAGCAGTAACGGACCAGGGTATTCACCCCTCCACTTT
cdr3_aa: CASSNGPGYSPLHF
d_call: NA
v_call: TRBV6-4
j_call: TRBJ1-6
clone_size: NA

cdr3_nt: TGCGCCAGCAGCCAAGCCTTACAGCGGGAGACTCCCTACGAGCAGTACTTC
cdr3_aa: CASSQALQRETPYEQYF
d_call: TRBD2
v_call: TRBV4-1
j_call: TRBJ2-7
clone_size: NA

cdr3_nt: TGTGCCAGCAGCCTGAGACAGGGAAATAATGAAAAACTGTTTTTT
cdr3_aa: CASSLRQGNNEKLFF
d_call: TRBD1
v_call: TRBV9
j_call: TRBJ1-4
clone_size: NA

cdr3_nt: TGTGCCAGCAGCGATGGGACTAGCGGGAGAGAGTGGGAAGAGACCCAGTACTTC
cdr3_aa: CASSDGTSGREWEETQYF
d_call: TRBD2
v_call: TRBV9
j_call: TRBJ2-5
clone_size: NA

cdr3_nt: TGTGCCAGCAGCACATACTCTGGAAACACCATATATTTT
cdr3_aa: CASSTYSGNTIYF
d_call: NA
v_call: TRBV11-3
j_call: TRBJ1-3
clone_size: NA

cdr3_nt: TGCGCCAGCAGCTTGGAGCGGGGTGGCTACACCTTC
cdr3_aa: CASSLERGGYTF
d_call: NA
v_call: TRBV5-1
j_call: TRBJ1-2
clone_size: NA

cdr3_nt: TGTGCCAGCAGGGGCGGGGATACGCAGTATTTT
cdr3_aa: CASRGGDTQYF
d_call: NA
v_call: TRBV7-3
j_call: TRBJ2-3
clone_size: NA

cdr3_nt: TGTGCCAGCAGCGGCCGACTCTACAACCAAGAGACCCAGTACTTC
cdr3_aa: CASSGRLYNQETQYF
d_call: NA
v_call: TRBV9
j_call: TRBJ2-5
clone_size: NA

cdr3_nt: TGCAGTGCTAGAGATCAGGAGACCCAGTACTTC
cdr3_aa: CSARDQETQYF
d_call: NA
v_call: TRBV20-1
j_call: TRBJ2-5
clone_size: NA

cdr3_nt: TGTGCCAGCAGCGTAGATAATGAGGAGCAGTACTTC
cdr3_aa: CASSVDNEEQYF
d_call: NA
v_call: TRBV9
j_call: TRBJ2-7
clone_size: NA

cdr3_nt: TGTGCCAGTATGAAACCCGGGGACACTGAAGCTTTCTTT
cdr3_aa: CASMKPGDTEAFF
d_call: NA
v_call: TRBV6-5
j_call: TRBJ1-1
clone_size: once

cdr3_nt: TGTGCCAGCAGCGTAGGTGCAGGACAGGGGACCTACGAGCAGTACTTC
cdr3_aa: CASSVGAGQGTYEQYF
d_call: TRBD1
v_call: TRBV9
j_call: TRBJ2-7
clone_size: NA

cdr3_nt: TGTGCCAGCAAGGGACTAGCGGGAGGTTCCTACAATGAGCAGTTCTTC
cdr3_aa: CASKGLAGGSYNEQFF
d_call: TRBD2
v_call: TRBV6-6
j_call: TRBJ2-1
clone_size: NA

cdr3_nt: TGTGCCAGCAACCCTGTGGGACAGGGGTCCTATGGCTACACCTTC
cdr3_aa: CASNPVGQGSYGYTF
d_call: TRBD1
v_call: TRBV14
j_call: TRBJ1-2
clone_size: NA

cdr3_nt: TGTGCCAGCAGCGTTTTGTATGACAGGGCTTCCCTCAATGAGCAGTTCTTC
cdr3_aa: CASSVLYDRASLNEQFF
d_call: TRBD1
v_call: TRBV9
j_call: TRBJ2-1
clone_size: NA

cdr3_nt: TGTGCCAGCAGTGAACCAACCCCGGACACTGAAGCTTTCTTT
cdr3_aa: CASSEPTPDTEAFF
d_call: NA
v_call: TRBV25-1
j_call: TRBJ1-1
clone_size: NA

cdr3_nt: TGTGCCAGCAATAGGGGGACCGGGGAGCTGTTTTTT
cdr3_aa: CASNRGTGELFF
d_call: NA
v_call: TRBV6-6
j_call: TRBJ2-2
clone_size: NA